This is a list of T cell receptor beta chains from one sample in a study of blood T cell repertoires in COVID-19. The repertoire was sequenced with immunoSEQ multiplex PCR; TCRdb's copy has only in-frame clones and lacks some. The sample records some 100,000 clones, just under 80% being singletons. Sequencing input: peripheral blood. These receptors originate from a man between 70 and 80 years old with active or convalescent COVID-19. The CDR3 runs from the conserved cysteine through the conserved F or W. The order of the fields is V gene, D gene, J gene, CDR3 length, clone size, CDR3 DNA, CDR3 protein. A D gene is named only where the DNA matches it firmly. Rows may omit the clone size; those that give it use once, few, many or a size class.

TRBV2	-	TRBJ1-4	15	-	TGTGCCAGCAGTCCGACGGGGTCCCCCGCGGAAAAACTGTTTTTT	CASSPTGSPAEKLFF
TRBV2	TRBD1	TRBJ1-3	14	-	TGTGCCAGCAGGGACAGGGGGGACGGAAACACCATATATTTT	CASRDRGDGNTIYF
TRBV30	-	TRBJ2-6	16	once	TGTGCCTGGAGTTTAACAGGTTTCTCTGGGGCCAACGTCCTGACTTTC	CAWSLTGFSGANVLTF
TRBV28	-	TRBJ1-6	15	-	TGTGCCAGCAGTTTACGCGGCCAATATAATTCACCCCTCCACTTT	CASSLRGQYNSPLHF
TRBV7-9	-	TRBJ2-6	19	-	TGTGCCAGCACCTTATGGAGTTTGGGAGTGGTTTCTGGGGCCAACGTCCTGACTTTC	CASTLWSLGVVSGANVLTF
TRBV19	TRBD1	TRBJ1-5	15	-	TGTGCCAGTAGTCCCCGACAGGGTCAGGGTCGGCCCCAGCATTTT	CASSPRQGQGRPQHF
TRBV9	-	TRBJ1-2	13	-	TGTGCCAGCAGCGATGGACAGATCTATGGCTACACCTTC	CASSDGQIYGYTF
TRBV7-9	-	TRBJ2-7	13	few	TGTGCCAGCAGCTTAGCAGGGGGGGCCGAGCAGTACTTC	CASSLAGGAEQYF
TRBV5-1	TRBD1	TRBJ1-3	14	once	TGCGCCAGCAGCCCAGGACAGGAGAGAAACACCATATATTTT	CASSPGQERNTIYF
TRBV9	-	TRBJ2-1	16	few	TGTGCCAGCAGCGTAGGGGTAGCCCATCCAACGGATGAGCAGTTCTTC	CASSVGVAHPTDEQFF
TRBV7-3	TRBD1	TRBJ2-7	18	many	TGTGCCAGCAGCCGAAACCCCCCCTACGCCGGGACAGGTGAGGAGCAGTACTTC	CASSRNPPYAGTGEEQYF
TRBV7-3	TRBD1	TRBJ1-2	15	-	TGTGCCAGCAGCTTAAACCCAGGGGGCGCAGATGGCTACACCTTC	CASSLNPGGADGYTF
TRBV6-2/TRBV6-3	-	TRBJ2-2	14	-	TGTGCCAGCAGTTTTAGTCCCACTTCCGGGGAGCTGTTTTTT	CASSFSPTSGELFF
TRBV19	TRBD1	TRBJ1-5	14	-	TGTGCCAGTAGTATGGGACAGGGAGGCCAGCCCCAGCATTTT	CASSMGQGGQPQHF
TRBV29-1	-	TRBJ2-1	13	-	TGCAGCGTTGACGGGAGTGGGCCAAGGGGGCAGTTCTTC	CSVDGSGPRGQFF
TRBV24-1	-	TRBJ2-5	12	-	TGTGCCACCAGTGATTTTAGAGAGACCCAGTACTTC	CATSDFRETQYF
TRBV6-5	-	TRBJ2-3	15	-	TGTGCCAGCAGCAAGCTAGGGGCGAGCACAGATACGCAGTATTTT	CASSKLGASTDTQYF
TRBV28	-	TRBJ1-4	16	-	TGTGCCAGCAGTTTCTTGTCCCAGGGCATTAATGAAAAACTGTTTTTT	CASSFLSQGINEKLFF
TRBV9	-	TRBJ2-2	15	-	TGTGCCAGCAGAGACTATGACCTACACACCGGGGAGCTGTTTTTT	CASRDYDLHTGELFF
TRBV6-5	-	TRBJ1-1	15	-	TGTGCCAGCAGTTACTCAGGTGGAGTGAACACTGAAGCTTTCTTT	CASSYSGGVNTEAFF
TRBV27	-	TRBJ2-1	16	-	TGTGCCAGCAGTTTACTTCTAGGCCCCTTCGCGGATGAGCAGTTCTTC	CASSLLLGPFADEQFF
TRBV28	TRBD1	TRBJ2-5	13	-	TGTGCCAGCAGCCCCGGACAGGGGGAGACCCAGTACTTC	CASSPGQGETQYF
TRBV14	TRBD1	TRBJ1-2	16	-	TGTGCCAGCAGCCGAGGGGGCGTCGTGACAGATAATGGCTACACCTTC	CASSRGGVVTDNGYTF
TRBV13	-	TRBJ1-1	13	-	TGTGCCAGCAGCTTAATCGGGAACACTGAAGCTTTCTTT	CASSLIGNTEAFF
TRBV5-6	-	TRBJ2-3	14	once	TGTGCCAGCAGCCCCGTAAGAGGCACAGATACGCAGTATTTT	CASSPVRGTDTQYF
TRBV5-6	-	TRBJ2-1	15	-	TGTGCCAGCAGCTGGGGGGAAGCCTCCTACAATGAGCAGTTCTTC	CASSWGEASYNEQFF
TRBV7-9	-	TRBJ1-6	13	-	TGTGCCAGCAGCTTCCAGGCAAATTCACCCCTCCACTTT	CASSFQANSPLHF
TRBV19	-	TRBJ1-1	15	few	TGTGCCAGTAGTCCTGAGGACAGATTGAACACTGAAGCTTTCTTT	CASSPEDRLNTEAFF
TRBV6-2/TRBV6-3	TRBD2	TRBJ2-7	19	-	TGTGCCAGCAGTTTTCTCTCCTCGGGACTAGCGGGGAGCTCCTACGAGCAGTACTTC	CASSFLSSGLAGSSYEQYF
TRBV24-1	TRBD1	TRBJ1-4	15	-	TGTGCCACCAGTGAGCGGACAGGGTTTCAAGAAAAACTGTTTTTT	CATSERTGFQEKLFF
TRBV9	TRBD1	TRBJ2-7	15	-	TGTGCCAGCAGCGTAGGGGCAGGGGGCATTTACGAGCAGTACTTC	CASSVGAGGIYEQYF
TRBV6-5	-	TRBJ2-2	15	-	TGTGCCAGCAGGGGAACAGGGAGTAGGACCGGGGAGCTGTTTTTT	CASRGTGSRTGELFF
TRBV7-9	-	TRBJ2-3	16	-	TGTGCCAGCAGCCCACCGGAGGGGGGGCGCACAGATACGCAGTATTTT	CASSPPEGGRTDTQYF
TRBV5-5	-	TRBJ1-3	16	-	TGTGCCAGCAGCCCGACTCTAGGACTTTCTGGAAACACCATATATTTT	CASSPTLGLSGNTIYF
TRBV5-4	TRBD1	TRBJ1-1	16	many	TGTGCCAGCAGCCTCGGACAGGGCAGGATAGGCACTGAAGCTTTCTTT	CASSLGQGRIGTEAFF
TRBV27	TRBD1	TRBJ1-2	14	-	TGTGCCAGCAGGCGGGACAGGGGGCTAGAGGGCTACACCTTC	CASRRDRGLEGYTF
TRBV6-6	-	TRBJ2-1	17	-	TGTGCCAGCAGTGGATCTGGCAGCGGATCTTCCTACAATGAGCAGTTCTTC	CASSGSGSGSSYNEQFF
TRBV6-5	-	TRBJ1-5	15	-	TGTGCCAGCAGGTCTGCAGGGGCGCTTAATCAGCCCCAGCATTTT	CASRSAGALNQPQHF
TRBV29-1	TRBD1	TRBJ1-2	15	-	TGCAGCGTTGAAGAAGGACAGGGATCATTTAATGGCTACACCTTC	CSVEEGQGSFNGYTF
TRBV2	-	TRBJ2-3	16	-	TGTGCCAGCAGTGAAGTTCTCCGACAGATCACAGATACGCAGTATTTT	CASSEVLRQITDTQYF
TRBV5-6	TRBD1	TRBJ1-2	14	-	TGTGCCAGCAGCTGGGGGACAGCCCAGTATGGCTACACCTTC	CASSWGTAQYGYTF
TRBV3-1/TRBV3-2	-	TRBJ2-7	14	-	TGTGCCAGCAGCCCTAGCAGCGGTCCGTACGAGCAGTACTTC	CASSPSSGPYEQYF
TRBV5-1	TRBD2	TRBJ2-4	18	-	TGCGCCAGCAGCCCCGGGACTAGCGGGGGCATAGCCAAAAACATTCAGTACTTC	CASSPGTSGGIAKNIQYF
TRBV6-6	-	TRBJ1-1	15	-	TGTGCCAGCAGTCAGAGACAGGCCAGCAACACTGAAGCTTTCTTT	CASSQRQASNTEAFF
TRBV10-3	-	TRBJ1-1	14	-	TGTGCCATCAGTGGGGGACGCGGGGGCAATGGGGCTTTCTTT	CAISGGRGGNGAFF
TRBV2	TRBD1	TRBJ1-6	13	-	TGTGCCAGCCGGGACAGGGGTGATTCACCCCTCCACTTT	CASRDRGDSPLHF